These 17 T cell receptor beta chains were sequenced from one sample in a study of blood T cells in healthy people across ages. A second PCR of about 6 to 12 cycles used a sample-barcoded 5' primer and a J-beta primer mix. Each CDR3 protein gets one entry after TCRdb re-called the 5' RACE reads with MiXCR. The sample carries some 1.8 million distinct CDR3 sequences, about two fifths recorded once. Sample: blood. The receptors stem from a human donor in good health.

V gene TRBV20-1 combines with J gene TRBJ2-3; D ambiguous. Germline CDR1 reads DFQATT; CDR2 reads SNEGSKA (reference sequence). V gave up 2 bases and J gave up 6 bases, with 9 bases separating them. The CDR3 consists of 12 residues. CDR3 region: CSARLGEDTQYF. CDR3 in DNA: TGCAGTGCTAGATTAGGCGAGGATACGCAGTATTTT.

The V gene is TRBV4-2, the J gene TRBJ2-3, with D tentatively TRBD2 (6 bases). This CDR3 has 16 amino acids. Per germline, CDR1 LGHNA and CDR2 YNFKEQ. V was clipped by 2 bases and J by 1 base, with 13 bases between them. CDR3 coding DNA: TGTGCCAGCAGCCAAAGCGTACGCGGGGGCACAGATACGCAGTATTTT. Amino acid sequence: CASSQSVRGGTDTQYF.

This clonotype was observed a handful of times. The chain is built from TRBV9 and TRBJ2-6; 8 positions match TRBD1. The CDR3 runs to 18 residues. V gave up 4 bases and J gave up 4 bases; unmatched junction bases: 13. CDR1 is SGDLS and CDR2 is YYNGEE in the germline V gene. CDR3 loop: CASSTRTGSISGANVLTF. The CDR3 DNA follows: TGTGCCAGCAGCACACGGACAGGGTCAATTTCCGGGGCCAACGTCCTGACTTTC.

This clonotype has only a few counts. The chain carries TRBV19 and TRBJ2-7; D is possibly TRBD1 (6 bases). V dropped 5 bases and J dropped 3 bases, with 14 bases sitting between them. In germline, CDR1 is LNHDA, CDR2 SQIVND (reference sequence). There are 14 residues in the CDR3. The CDR3: CASSPRDKIYEQYF. DNA for the CDR3: TGTGCCAGTAGTCCCCGGGACAAGATCTACGAGCAGTACTTC.

This clonotype has more than one count but fewer than ten. J is TRBJ2-1 and V is TRBV4-3, with TRBD1 identical over 9 bases. V shed 1 base and J 2 bases; nucleotides not matched to a gene: 3. Looked up from germline, CDR1 is LGHNA and CDR2 is YSLEER. The CDR3 has 16 amino acids. CDR3 DNA sequence: TGCGCCAGCAGCCAAGGGGACAGGGAGGCCTACAATGAGCAGTTCTTC. Translated: CASSQGDREAYNEQFF.

V and J are TRBV6-6 and TRBJ2-7, with TRBD1 matching 7 bases. Germline CDR1 MNHNY, CDR2 SVGAGI (reference sequence). V shed 0 bases and J 9 bases; nucleotides not matched to a gene: 11. The CDR3 has 15 amino acids. The CDR3 DNA sequence: TGTGCCAGCAGTTACTCGACAGGGTCTCCTAAAGGGCAGTACTTC. It translates to CASSYSTGSPKGQYF.

The chain joins TRBV2 to TRBJ2-1, with D possibly TRBD1 on 6 matching bases. V gave up 2 bases and J gave up 4 bases, with 15 bases separating them. The CDR3 is made up of 16 amino acids. Per germline, CDR1 SNHLY and CDR2 FYNNEI. The chain's CDR3 is CASSEWSQGPYNEQFF. CDR3 nucleotide sequence: TGTGCCAGCAGTGAATGGTCCCAGGGGCCTTACAATGAGCAGTTCTTC. Filled out from reference TRBV2 and TRBJ2-1, the complete variable domain reads EPEVTQTPSHQVTQMGQEVILRCVPISNHLYFYWYRQILGQKVEFLVSFYNNEISEKSEIFDDQFSVERPDGSNFTLKIRSTKLEDSAMYFCASSEWSQGPYNEQFFGPGTRLTVL.

This clonotype was found a few times. In DNA form, the CDR3 reads TGTGCCAGCAGCAAAGGCACTCCAGCTAACTATGGCTACACCTTC. Residues: CASSKGTPANYGYTF. The chain combines TRBV21-1 with TRBJ1-2. TRBV21-1 is described as a pseudogene. The CDR3 is made up of 15 amino acids.

The table lists this clonotype with a few counts. The chain combines TRBV14 with TRBJ1-1; D is unclear. Per germline, CDR1 SGHDN and CDR2 FVKESK. This CDR3 is 15 amino acids long. Trimming pared 1 base from V and 7 bases from J, leaving 16 bases between. Here the CDR3 reads CASSQAATGRFEAFF. The CDR3 DNA reads TGTGCCAGCAGCCAAGCGGCGACCGGACGGTTTGAAGCTTTCTTT.

The chain uses TRBV11-1 and TRBJ2-7; D may be TRBD1 or TRBD2 (5 bases each). Deletions cut 5 bases from V and 0 bases from J, with 14 bases between. The length of the CDR3 is 15 residues. CDR1 and CDR2 (germline): SGHAT, FQDESV (reference sequence). The CDR3 sequence is CASSLDTGISYEQYF. The CDR3 DNA is TGTGCCAGCAGCCTGGACACGGGGATCTCCTACGAGCAGTACTTC.

Notes on this clonotype: Since a much larger clone is just one base distant, this may be a read error. The chain combines TRBV27 with TRBJ2-7, with D perhaps TRBD1 (5 bases). The J call is doubtful: the DNA matches TRBJ2-4 better. The germline V gene encodes CDR1 MNHEY and CDR2 SMNVEV (reference sequence). The CDR3 is made up of 14 amino acids. This chain's CDR3 is CTSSISGAKNIQYF. DNA of the CDR3: TGTACCAGCAGTATCTCAGGGGCCAAAAACATTCAGTACTTC.

The chain couples TRBV28 to TRBJ1-2, with 7 positions matching TRBD1. V gave up 8 bases and J gave up 7 bases; unmatched junction bases: 4. Germline lookup yields CDR1 MDHEN and CDR2 SYDVKM. CDR3 length: 11 amino acids. The chain's CDR3 is CASGHRGGYTF. In nucleotides, the CDR3 is TGTGCCAGCGGCCACAGGGGTGGCTACACCTTC.

V gene TRBV28 combines with J gene TRBJ1-2; the D gene is possibly TRBD1 (6 bases). The germline V gene has CDR1 MDHEN and CDR2 SYDVKM. V lost 7 bases and J 3 bases, leaving 9 bases between the germline ends. The CDR3 sequence is 12 residues long. CDR3 amino acids: CASIDRYYGYTF. CDR3 DNA sequence: TGTGCCAGCATCGACAGGTACTATGGCTACACCTTC.

This clonotype has only a few counts. This rearrangement joins TRBV5-1 to TRBJ2-4; D gene ambiguous. Germline-derived CDR1 and CDR2 are SGHRS and YFSETQ. CDR3 length: 13 residues. V was shortened by 4 bases and J by 2 bases, with 7 bases between the two germline ends. CDR3 amino acids: CASSTTSKNIQYF. The DNA for the CDR3 is TGCGCCAGCAGCACTACTTCCAAAAACATTCAGTACTTC.

In its sample, this clonotype was seen a few times. The chain uses TRBV2 and TRBJ1-6, with 9 bases aligning to TRBD1. The V and J ends lost 8 bases and 7 bases, in that order; junction bases with no gene match: 0. Germline V gene lookup returns CDR1 SNHLY and CDR2 FYNNEI. The length of the CDR3 is 12 residues. Here the CDR3 DNA reads TGTGCCAGCGGGACAGGGAATTCACCCCTCCACTTT. Protein: CASGTGNSPLHF. Full variable domain (outside the CDR3, taken from reference TRBV2 and TRBJ1-6): EPEVTQTPSHQVTQMGQEVILRCVPISNHLYFYWYRQILGQKVEFLVSFYNNEISEKSEIFDDQFSVERPDGSNFTLKIRSTKLEDSAMYFCASGTGNSPLHFGNGTRLTVT.

This rearrangement joins TRBV6-5 to TRBJ2-4; D may be TRBD2 (7 bases). The end of the DNA aligns better with TRBJ2-5, so the J call may be wrong. Per germline, CDR1 MNHEY and CDR2 SVGAGI. The CDR3 is 16 residues long. The CDR3 protein is CASSSPRGLHQETQYF. In nucleotides, the CDR3 is TGTGCCAGCAGTTCGCCGCGGGGGCTACATCAAGAGACCCAGTACTTC.

The chain couples TRBV5-4 to TRBJ2-1, with 9 bases matching TRBD2. Germline CDR1 SGHNT, CDR2 YYREEE (reference sequence). The trim removed 4 bases at V and 7 bases at J, leaving 12 bases unmatched. CDR3 length equals 16 residues. The CDR3 nucleotides read TGTGCCAGCAGCATCGACCCGGGACTAGCTGGAAATGAGCAGTTCTTC. Translation gives CASSIDPGLAGNEQFF.